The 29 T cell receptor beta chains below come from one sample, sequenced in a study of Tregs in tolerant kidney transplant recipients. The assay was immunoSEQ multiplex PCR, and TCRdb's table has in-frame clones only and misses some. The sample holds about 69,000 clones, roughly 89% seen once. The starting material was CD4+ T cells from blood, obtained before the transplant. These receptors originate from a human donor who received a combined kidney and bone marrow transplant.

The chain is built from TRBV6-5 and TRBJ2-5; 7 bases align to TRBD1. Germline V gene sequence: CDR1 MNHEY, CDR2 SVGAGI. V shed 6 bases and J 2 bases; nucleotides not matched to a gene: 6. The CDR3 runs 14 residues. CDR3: CASRLWDSQETQYF. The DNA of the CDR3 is TGTGCCAGCAGGCTATGGGACAGTCAAGAGACCCAGTACTTC.

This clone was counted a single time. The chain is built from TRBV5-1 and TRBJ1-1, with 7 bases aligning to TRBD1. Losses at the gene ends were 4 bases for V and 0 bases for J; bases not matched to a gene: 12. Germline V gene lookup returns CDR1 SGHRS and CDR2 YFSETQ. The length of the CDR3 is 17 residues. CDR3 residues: CASSSRQGRILNTEAFF. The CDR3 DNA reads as TGCGCCAGCAGCAGTAGACAGGGTCGGATATTGAACACTGAAGCTTTCTTT.

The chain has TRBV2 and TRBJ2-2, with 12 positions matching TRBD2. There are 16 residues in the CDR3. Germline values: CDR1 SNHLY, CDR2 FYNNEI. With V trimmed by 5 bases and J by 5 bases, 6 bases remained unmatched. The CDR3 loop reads CASSLSGTSGTGELFF. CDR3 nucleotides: TGTGCCAGCAGTCTATCCGGGACTAGCGGGACCGGGGAGCTGTTTTTT.

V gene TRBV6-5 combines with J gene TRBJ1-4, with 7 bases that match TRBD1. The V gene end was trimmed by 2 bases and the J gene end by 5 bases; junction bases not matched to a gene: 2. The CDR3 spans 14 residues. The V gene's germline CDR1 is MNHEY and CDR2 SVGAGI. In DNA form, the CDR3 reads TGTGCCAGCAGTTACCGACAGGGAAATGAAAAACTGTTTTTT. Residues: CASSYRQGNEKLFF.

The CDR3 reads CASRPSGGYNEQFF. The CDR3 DNA follows: TGTGCCAGCAGACCTAGCGGAGGGTACAATGAGCAGTTCTTC. The chain uses TRBV28 and TRBJ2-1; 7 nucleotides line up with TRBD2. CDR1 and CDR2 from the germline V gene are MDHEN and SYDVKM. This CDR3 has 14 amino acids. V dropped 6 bases and J dropped 4; count of bases not matched to a gene: 6.

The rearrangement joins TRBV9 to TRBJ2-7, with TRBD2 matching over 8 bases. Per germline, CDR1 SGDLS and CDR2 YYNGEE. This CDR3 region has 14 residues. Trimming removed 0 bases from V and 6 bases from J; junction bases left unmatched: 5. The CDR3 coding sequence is TGTGCCAGCAGCGTAGCTAGCGGGTTTGGCGAGCAGTACTTC. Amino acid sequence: CASSVASGFGEQYF.

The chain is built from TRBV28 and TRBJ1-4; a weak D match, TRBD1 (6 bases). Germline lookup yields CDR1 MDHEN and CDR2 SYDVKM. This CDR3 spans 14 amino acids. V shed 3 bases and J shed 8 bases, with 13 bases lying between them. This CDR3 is CASSFGPDREKLFF. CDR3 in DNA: TGTGCCAGCAGTTTTGGTCCGGACAGAGAAAAACTGTTTTTT.

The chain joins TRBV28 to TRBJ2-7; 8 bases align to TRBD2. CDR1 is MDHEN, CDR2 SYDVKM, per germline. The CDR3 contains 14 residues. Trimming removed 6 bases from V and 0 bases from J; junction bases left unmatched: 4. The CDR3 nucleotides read TGTGCCAGCAGACTCAGCGGGAGCTCCTACGAGCAGTACTTC. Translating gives CASRLSGSSYEQYF.

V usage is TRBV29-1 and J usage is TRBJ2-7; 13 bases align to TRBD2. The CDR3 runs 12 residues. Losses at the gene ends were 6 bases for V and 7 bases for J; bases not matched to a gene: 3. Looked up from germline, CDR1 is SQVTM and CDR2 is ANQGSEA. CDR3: CSVTSGRGEQYF. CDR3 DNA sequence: TGCAGCGTAACTAGCGGGAGGGGTGAGCAGTACTTC.

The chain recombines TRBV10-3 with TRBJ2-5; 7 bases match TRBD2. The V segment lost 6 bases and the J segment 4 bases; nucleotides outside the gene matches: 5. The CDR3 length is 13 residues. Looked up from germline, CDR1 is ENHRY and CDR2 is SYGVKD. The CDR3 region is CAIRGEGAETQYF. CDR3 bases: TGTGCCATCAGGGGGGAGGGTGCAGAGACCCAGTACTTC.

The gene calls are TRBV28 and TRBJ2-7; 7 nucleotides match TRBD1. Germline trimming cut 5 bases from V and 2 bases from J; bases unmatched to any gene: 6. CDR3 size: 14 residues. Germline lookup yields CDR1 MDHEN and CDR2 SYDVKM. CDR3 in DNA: TGTGCCAGCAGTAGAGGGGGCTATCCCTACGAGCAGTACTTC. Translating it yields CASSRGGYPYEQYF.

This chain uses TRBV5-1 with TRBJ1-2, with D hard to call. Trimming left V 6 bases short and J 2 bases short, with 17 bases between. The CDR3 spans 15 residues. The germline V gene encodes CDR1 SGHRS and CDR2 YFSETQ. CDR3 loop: CASTLGSGGNYGYTF. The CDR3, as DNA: TGCGCCAGCACCCTGGGGTCGGGAGGCAACTATGGCTACACCTTC.

This CDR3 is CASSSGQVNTEAFF. CDR3 nucleotides: TGTGCCAGCAGTTCCGGCCAGGTGAACACTGAAGCTTTCTTT. The chain combines TRBV27 with TRBJ1-1; no reliable D call. Germline lookup yields CDR1 MNHEY and CDR2 SMNVEV (reference sequence). The V and J ends lost 4 bases and 0 bases respectively, with 9 bases between them. This CDR3 spans 14 amino acids.

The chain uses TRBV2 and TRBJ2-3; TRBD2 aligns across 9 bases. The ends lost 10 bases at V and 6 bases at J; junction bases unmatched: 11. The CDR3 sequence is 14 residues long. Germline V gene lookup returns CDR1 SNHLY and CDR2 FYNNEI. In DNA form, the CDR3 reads TGTGCCATAAGGGAGCGGGAGGCCCCGGATACGCAGTATTTT. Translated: CAIREREAPDTQYF.

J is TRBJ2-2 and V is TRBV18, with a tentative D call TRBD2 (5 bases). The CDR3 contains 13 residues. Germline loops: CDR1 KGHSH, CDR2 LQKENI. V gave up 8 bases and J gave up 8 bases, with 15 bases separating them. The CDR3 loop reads CASHSGVAGELFF. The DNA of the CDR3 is TGTGCCAGCCACTCCGGGGTGGCGGGGGAGCTGTTTTTT.

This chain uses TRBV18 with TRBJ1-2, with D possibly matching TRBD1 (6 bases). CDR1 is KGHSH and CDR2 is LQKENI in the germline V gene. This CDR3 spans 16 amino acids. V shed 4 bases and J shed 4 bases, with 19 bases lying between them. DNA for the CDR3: TGTGCCAGCTCACAATTCGACCCGGGACAAAGCTATGGCTACACCTTC. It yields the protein CASSQFDPGQSYGYTF.

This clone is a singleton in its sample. The CDR3 nucleotides are TGTGCCAGCAGCGTAGAAGCCGGGACTGGCGGGGAGCTGTTTTTT. The encoded protein is CASSVEAGTGGELFF. The V call is TRBV9, the J call TRBJ2-2, with D maybe TRBD2 (6 bases). The CDR3 runs to 15 residues. Germline V lookup: CDR1 SGDLS, CDR2 YYNGEE. Trimming left V 0 bases short and J 7 bases short, with 13 bases between.

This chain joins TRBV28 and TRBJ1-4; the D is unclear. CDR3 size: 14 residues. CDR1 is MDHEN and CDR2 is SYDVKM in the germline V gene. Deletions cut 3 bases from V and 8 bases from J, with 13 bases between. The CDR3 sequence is CASSFPPSTEKLFF. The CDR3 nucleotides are TGTGCCAGCAGTTTTCCCCCCTCGACAGAAAAACTGTTTTTT.

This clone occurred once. The CDR3 reads CASSSSLAGGVNEQFF. The CDR3 bases are TGTGCCAGCAGTTCCTCACTAGCGGGAGGGGTTAATGAGCAGTTCTTC. This chain links TRBV6-5 with TRBJ2-1, with 13 bases lining up with TRBD2. Trimming took 4 bases from V and 7 from J; bases not matched to a gene: 7. The CDR3 totals 16 residues. The germline CDR1 and CDR2 sequences are MNHEY and SVGAGI.

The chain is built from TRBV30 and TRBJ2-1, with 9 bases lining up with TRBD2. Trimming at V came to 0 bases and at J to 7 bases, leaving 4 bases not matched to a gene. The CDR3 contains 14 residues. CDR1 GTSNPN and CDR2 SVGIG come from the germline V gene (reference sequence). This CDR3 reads CAWSVGLAGNEQFF. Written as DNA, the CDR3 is TGTGCCTGGAGTGTAGGGCTAGCGGGAAATGAGCAGTTCTTC.

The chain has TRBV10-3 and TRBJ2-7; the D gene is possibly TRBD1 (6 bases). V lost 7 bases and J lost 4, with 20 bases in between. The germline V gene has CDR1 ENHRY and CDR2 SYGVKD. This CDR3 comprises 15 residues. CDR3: CAIKGETGDGYEQYF. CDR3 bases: TGTGCCATCAAAGGGGAGACAGGCGACGGGTACGAGCAGTACTTC.

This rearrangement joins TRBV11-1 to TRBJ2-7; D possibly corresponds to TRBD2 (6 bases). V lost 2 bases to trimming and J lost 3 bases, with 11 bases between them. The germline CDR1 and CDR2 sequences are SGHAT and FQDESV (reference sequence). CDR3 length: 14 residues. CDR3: CASSLMAGNYEQYF. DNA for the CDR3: TGTGCCAGCAGCTTAATGGCGGGGAACTACGAGCAGTACTTC.

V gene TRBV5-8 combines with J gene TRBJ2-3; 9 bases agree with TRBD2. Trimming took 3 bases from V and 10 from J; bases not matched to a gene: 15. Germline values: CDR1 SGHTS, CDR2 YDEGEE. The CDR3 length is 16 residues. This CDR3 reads CASSSALGAGGPPQYF. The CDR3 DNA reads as TGTGCCAGCAGCTCCGCCCTCGGGGCGGGAGGGCCTCCGCAGTATTTT.

CDR3 in amino acids: CASSLVGGRGTDTQYF. CDR3 DNA sequence: TGTGCCAGCAGCTTAGTGGGTGGCCGCGGGACAGATACGCAGTATTTT. This sequence joins TRBV11-2 and TRBJ2-3, with D tentatively TRBD2 (5 bases). V shed 1 base and J shed 3 bases, with 14 bases lying between them. The germline V gene has CDR1 SGHAT and CDR2 FQNNGV. CDR3 length: 16 residues.

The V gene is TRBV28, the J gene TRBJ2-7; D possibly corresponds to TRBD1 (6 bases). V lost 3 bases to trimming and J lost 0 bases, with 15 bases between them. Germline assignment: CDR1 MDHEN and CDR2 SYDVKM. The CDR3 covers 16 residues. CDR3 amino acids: CASSLDGGISSYEQYF. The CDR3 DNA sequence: TGTGCCAGCAGTTTGGATGGGGGCATTAGCTCCTACGAGCAGTACTTC. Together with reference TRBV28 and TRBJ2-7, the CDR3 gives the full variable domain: DVKVTQSSRYLVKRTGEKVFLECVQDMDHENMFWYRQDPGLGLRLIYFSYDVKMKEKGDIPEGYSVSREKKERFSLILESASTNQTSMYLCASSLDGGISSYEQYFGPGTRLTVT.

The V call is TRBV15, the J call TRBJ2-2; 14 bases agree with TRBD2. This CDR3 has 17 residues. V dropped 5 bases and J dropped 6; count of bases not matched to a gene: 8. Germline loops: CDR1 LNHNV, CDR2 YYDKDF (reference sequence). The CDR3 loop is CATSPRLAGGPAGELFF. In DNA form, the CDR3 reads TGTGCCACCAGCCCTCGACTAGCGGGAGGGCCCGCCGGGGAGCTGTTTTTT.

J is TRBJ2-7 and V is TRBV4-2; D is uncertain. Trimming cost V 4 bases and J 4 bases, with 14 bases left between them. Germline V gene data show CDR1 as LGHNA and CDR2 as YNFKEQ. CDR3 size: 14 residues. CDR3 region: CASSPRGKVYEQYF. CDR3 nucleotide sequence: TGTGCCAGCAGCCCCCGCGGAAAGGTTTACGAGCAGTACTTC.

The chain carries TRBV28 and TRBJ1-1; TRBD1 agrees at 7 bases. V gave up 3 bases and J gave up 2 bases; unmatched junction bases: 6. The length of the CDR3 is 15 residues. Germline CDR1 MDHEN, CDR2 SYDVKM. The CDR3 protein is CASSFATGTNTEAFF. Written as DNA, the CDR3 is TGTGCCAGCAGTTTTGCGACAGGGACAAACACTGAAGCTTTCTTT. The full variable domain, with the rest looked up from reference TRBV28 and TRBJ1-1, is DVKVTQSSRYLVKRTGEKVFLECVQDMDHENMFWYRQDPGLGLRLIYFSYDVKMKEKGDIPEGYSVSREKKERFSLILESASTNQTSMYLCASSFATGTNTEAFFGQGTRLTVV.

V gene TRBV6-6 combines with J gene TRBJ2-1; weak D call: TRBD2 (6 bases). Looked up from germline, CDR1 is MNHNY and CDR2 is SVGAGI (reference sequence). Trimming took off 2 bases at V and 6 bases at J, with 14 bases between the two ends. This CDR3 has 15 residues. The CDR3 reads CASSYPFGTGNEQFF. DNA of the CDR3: TGTGCCAGCAGTTACCCTTTCGGGACTGGCAATGAGCAGTTCTTC.